The source of this T cell receptor beta chain is a study of human T cells and chemical hapten exposure. The overall study: Weekly diphenylcyclopropenone doses were given to patients' scalps across the approximately 24-week study. Patch tests put 0.01% DPC on the upper back, and the results were checked at 6 days.

The germline CDR1 and CDR2 sequences are LGHDT and YNNKEL (reference sequence). The ends were cut back, 2 bases at V and 4 bases at J, with 14 bases in the middle. The CDR3 sequence is 15 residues long. Time point noted: patch test 3, about 24 weeks after DPC sensitization. Treatment defined: therapeutic diphenylcyclopropenone sensitization with weekly scalp DPC. The library tagged each cDNA molecule with unique molecular identifiers. In the authors' methods: Sequenced samples showed a median of around 100,000 TCRs each, with counts running from about 20,000 to 690,000. TCRdb ran MiXCR on the RACE reads and lists one entry per CDR3 protein. For this entry, the V and J calls and clone size follow TCRdb and not the study's own pipeline. Of some 91,000 distinct CDR3 sequences listed, 27% are singletons.

The rearrangement joins TRBV3-1 to TRBJ2-5; D uncertain. The source is a man aged 40-50 years with alopecia areata. Some clones in this sample may be carry-over from other donors' samples. Source: whole blood, taken in connection with sensitization to the hapten diphenylcyclopropenone (DPC). The CDR3 bases are TGTGCCAGCAGCCAATCCGTAGGCCACGGAGAGACCCAGTACTTC. This sequence encodes CASSQSVGHGETQYF.